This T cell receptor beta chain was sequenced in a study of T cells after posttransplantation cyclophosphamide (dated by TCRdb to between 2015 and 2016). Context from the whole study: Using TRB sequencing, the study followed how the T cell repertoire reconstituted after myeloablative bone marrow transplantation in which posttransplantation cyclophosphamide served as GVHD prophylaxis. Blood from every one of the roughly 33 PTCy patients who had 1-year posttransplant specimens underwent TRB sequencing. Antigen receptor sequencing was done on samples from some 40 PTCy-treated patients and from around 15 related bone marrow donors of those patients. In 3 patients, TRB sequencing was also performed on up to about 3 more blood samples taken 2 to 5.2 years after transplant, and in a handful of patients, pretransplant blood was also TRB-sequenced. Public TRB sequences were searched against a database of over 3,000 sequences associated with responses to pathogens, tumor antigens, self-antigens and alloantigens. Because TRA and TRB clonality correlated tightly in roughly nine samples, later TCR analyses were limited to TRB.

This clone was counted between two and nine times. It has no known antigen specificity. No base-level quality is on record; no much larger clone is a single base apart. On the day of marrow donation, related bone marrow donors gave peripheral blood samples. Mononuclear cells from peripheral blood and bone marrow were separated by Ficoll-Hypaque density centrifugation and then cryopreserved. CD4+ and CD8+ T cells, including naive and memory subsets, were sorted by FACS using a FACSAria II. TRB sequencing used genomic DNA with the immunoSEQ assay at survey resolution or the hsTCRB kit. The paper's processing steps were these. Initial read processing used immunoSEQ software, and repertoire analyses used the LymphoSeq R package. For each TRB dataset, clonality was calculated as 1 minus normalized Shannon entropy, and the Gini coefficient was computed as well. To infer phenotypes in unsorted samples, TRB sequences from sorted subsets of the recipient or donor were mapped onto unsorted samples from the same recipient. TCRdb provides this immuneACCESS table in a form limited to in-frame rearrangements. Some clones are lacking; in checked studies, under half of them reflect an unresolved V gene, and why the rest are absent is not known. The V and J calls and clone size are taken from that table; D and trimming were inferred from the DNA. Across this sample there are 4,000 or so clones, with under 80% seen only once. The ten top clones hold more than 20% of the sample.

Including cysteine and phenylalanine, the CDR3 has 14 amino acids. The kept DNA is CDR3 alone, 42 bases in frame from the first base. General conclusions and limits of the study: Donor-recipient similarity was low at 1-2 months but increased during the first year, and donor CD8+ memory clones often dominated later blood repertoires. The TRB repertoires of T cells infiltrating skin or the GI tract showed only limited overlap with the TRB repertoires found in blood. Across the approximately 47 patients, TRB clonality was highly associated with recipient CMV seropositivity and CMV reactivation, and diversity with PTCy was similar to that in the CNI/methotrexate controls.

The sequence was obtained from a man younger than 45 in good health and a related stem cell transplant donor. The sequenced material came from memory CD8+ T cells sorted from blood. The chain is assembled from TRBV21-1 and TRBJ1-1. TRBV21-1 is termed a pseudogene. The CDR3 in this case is CASSPVAVNTEAFF. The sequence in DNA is TGTGCCAGCAGCCCGGTTGCGGTGAACACTGAAGCTTTCTTT.